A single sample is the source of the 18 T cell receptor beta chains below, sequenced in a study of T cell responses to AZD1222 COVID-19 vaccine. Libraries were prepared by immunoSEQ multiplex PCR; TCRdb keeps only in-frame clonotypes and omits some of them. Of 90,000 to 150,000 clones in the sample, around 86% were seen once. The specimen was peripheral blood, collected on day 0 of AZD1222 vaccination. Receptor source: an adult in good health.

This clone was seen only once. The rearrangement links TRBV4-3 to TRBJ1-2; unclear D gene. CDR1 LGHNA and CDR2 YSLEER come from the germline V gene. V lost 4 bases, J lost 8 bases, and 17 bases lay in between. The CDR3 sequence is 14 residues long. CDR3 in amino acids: CASSLSWTAEGYTF. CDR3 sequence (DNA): TGCGCCAGCAGCCTAAGCTGGACCGCGGAGGGCTACACCTTC.

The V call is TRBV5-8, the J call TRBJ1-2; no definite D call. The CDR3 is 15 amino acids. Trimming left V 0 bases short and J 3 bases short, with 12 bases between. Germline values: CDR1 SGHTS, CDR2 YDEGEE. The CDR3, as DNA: TGTGCCAGCAGCTTGGTGGACCGCCCGTACTATGGCTACACCTTC. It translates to CASSLVDRPYYGYTF.

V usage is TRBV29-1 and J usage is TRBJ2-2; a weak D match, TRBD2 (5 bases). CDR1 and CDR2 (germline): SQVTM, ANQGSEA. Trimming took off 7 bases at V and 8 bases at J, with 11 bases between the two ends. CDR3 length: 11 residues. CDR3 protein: CSAASGGELFF. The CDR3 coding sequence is TGCAGCGCGGCATCGGGAGGGGAGCTGTTTTTT.

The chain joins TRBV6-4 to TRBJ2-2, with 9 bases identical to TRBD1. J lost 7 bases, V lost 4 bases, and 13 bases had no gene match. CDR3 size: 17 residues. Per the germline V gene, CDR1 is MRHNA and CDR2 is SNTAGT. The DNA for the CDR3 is TGTGCCAGCAGTGCCTCTGGATGGGGACAGGGTGTCGGGGAGCTGTTTTTT. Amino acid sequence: CASSASGWGQGVGELFF.

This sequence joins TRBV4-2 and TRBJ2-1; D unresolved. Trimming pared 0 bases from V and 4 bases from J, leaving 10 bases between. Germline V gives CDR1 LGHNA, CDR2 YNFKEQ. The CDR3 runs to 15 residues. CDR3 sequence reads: CASSQDLSSYNEQFF. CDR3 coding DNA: TGTGCCAGCAGCCAAGATCTGTCAAGTTACAATGAGCAGTTCTTC.

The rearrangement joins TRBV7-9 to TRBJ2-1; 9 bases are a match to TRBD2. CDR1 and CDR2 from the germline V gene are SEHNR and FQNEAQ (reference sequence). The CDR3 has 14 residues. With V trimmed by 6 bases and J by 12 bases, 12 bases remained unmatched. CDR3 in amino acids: CASSPAGGSFGQFF. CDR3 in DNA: TGTGCCAGCAGTCCAGCGGGGGGTTCCTTCGGGCAGTTCTTC.

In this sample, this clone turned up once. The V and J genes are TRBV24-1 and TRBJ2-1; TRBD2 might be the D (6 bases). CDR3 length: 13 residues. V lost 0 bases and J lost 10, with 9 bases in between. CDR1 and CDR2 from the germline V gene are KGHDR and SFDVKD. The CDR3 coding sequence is TGTGCCACCAGTGATTTGACAGGAGGGGAGCAGTTCTTC. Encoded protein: CATSDLTGGEQFF.

The CDR3 reads CASSLRGGTYNEQFF. For the CDR3, the DNA is TGTGCCAGCAGTCTACGCGGGGGGACCTACAATGAGCAGTTCTTC. The chain is built from TRBV6-5 and TRBJ2-1, with TRBD2 identical over 8 bases. Germline CDR1 is MNHEY and CDR2 is SVGAGI. Trimming cost V 5 bases and J 2 bases; bases outside gene matches: 5. The CDR3 length is 15 residues.

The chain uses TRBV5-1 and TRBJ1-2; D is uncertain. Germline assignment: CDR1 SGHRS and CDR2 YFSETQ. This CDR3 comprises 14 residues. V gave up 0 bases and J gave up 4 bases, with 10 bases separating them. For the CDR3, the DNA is TGCGCCAGCAGCTTGGATTCCCGGGGCTATGGCTACACCTTC. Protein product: CASSLDSRGYGYTF.

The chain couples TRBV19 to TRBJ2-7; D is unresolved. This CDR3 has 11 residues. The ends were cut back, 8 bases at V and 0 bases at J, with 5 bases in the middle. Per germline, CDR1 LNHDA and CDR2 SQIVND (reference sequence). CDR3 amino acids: CASSDSYEQYF. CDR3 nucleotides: TGTGCCAGTTCCGACTCCTACGAGCAGTACTTC.

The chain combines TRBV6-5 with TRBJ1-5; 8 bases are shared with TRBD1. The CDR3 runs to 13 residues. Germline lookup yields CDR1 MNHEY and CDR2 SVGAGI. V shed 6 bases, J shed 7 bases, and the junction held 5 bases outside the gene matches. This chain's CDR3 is CASRDRVSQPQHF. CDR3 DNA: TGTGCCAGCAGGGACAGGGTTTCACAGCCCCAGCATTTT.

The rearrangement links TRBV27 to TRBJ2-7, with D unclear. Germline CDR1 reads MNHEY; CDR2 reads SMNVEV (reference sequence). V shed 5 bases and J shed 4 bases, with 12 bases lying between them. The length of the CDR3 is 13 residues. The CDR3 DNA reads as TGTGCCAGCAGTGAGCTTCAGGATTACGAGCAGTACTTC. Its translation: CASSELQDYEQYF.

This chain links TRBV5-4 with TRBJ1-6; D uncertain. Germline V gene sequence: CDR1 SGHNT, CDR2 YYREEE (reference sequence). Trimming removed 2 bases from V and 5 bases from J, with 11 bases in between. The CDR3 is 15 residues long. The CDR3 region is CASSFGRTDNSPLHF. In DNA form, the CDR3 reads TGTGCCAGCAGCTTTGGCCGGACCGATAATTCACCCCTCCACTTT.

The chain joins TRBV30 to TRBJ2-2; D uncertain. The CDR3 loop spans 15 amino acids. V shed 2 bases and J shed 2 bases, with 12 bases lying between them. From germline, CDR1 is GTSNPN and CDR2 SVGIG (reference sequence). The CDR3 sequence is CAWSSALTNTGELFF. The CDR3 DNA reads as TGTGCCTGGAGTTCCGCTCTCACCAACACCGGGGAGCTGTTTTTT.

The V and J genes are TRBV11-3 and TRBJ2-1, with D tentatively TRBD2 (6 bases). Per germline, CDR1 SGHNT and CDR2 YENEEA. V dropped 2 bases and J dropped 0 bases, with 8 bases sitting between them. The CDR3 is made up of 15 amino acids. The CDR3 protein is CASSLPGVSYNEQFF. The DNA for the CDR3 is TGTGCCAGCAGCTTACCGGGGGTCTCCTACAATGAGCAGTTCTTC. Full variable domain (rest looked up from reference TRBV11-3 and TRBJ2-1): EAGVVQSPRYKIIEKKQPVAFWCNPISGHNTLYWYLQNLGQGPELLIRYENEEAVDDSQLPKDRFSAERLKGVDSTLKIQPAELGDSAVYLCASSLPGVSYNEQFFGPGTRLTVL.

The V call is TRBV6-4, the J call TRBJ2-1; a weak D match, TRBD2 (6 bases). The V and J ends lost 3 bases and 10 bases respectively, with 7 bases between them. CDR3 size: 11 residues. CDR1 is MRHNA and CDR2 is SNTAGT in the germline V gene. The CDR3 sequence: CASSEGGEQFF. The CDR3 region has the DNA TGTGCCAGCAGTGAGGGGGGAGAGCAGTTCTTC.

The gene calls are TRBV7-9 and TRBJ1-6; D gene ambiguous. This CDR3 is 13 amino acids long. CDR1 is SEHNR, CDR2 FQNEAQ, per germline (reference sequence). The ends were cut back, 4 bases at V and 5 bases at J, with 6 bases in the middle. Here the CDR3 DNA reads TGTGCCAGCAGCTCCCCCAATAATTCACCCCTCCACTTT. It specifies CASSSPNNSPLHF.

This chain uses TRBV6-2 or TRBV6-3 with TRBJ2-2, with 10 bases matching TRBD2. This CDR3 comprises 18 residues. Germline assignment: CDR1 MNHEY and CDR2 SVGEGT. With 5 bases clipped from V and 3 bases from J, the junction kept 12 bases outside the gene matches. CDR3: CASSNSLAGVPDTGELFF. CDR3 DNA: TGTGCCAGCAGTAACAGCCTAGCGGGGGTCCCGGACACCGGGGAGCTGTTTTTT.